This record covers a single T cell receptor beta chain. These data belong to a study of blood T cell repertoires in COVID-19. Across the whole study: Samples came from the United States, Italy and Spain, spanning acute and convalescent COVID-19. PBMCs, B-cell-depleted T cells, or T cells provided the cDNA or gDNA that made up the material.

V lost 3 bases and J lost 4, with 12 bases in between. Germline CDR1 MGHRA, CDR2 YSYEKL. CDR3 size: 14 residues. Libraries were prepared by immunoSEQ multiplex PCR; TCRdb keeps only in-frame clonotypes and omits some of them. The data contain some 270,000 clones, 86% of them seen just once; the ten biggest clones take up roughly 8%. The chain carries TRBV4-1 and TRBJ1-2; weak D call: TRBD1 (6 bases). Material: peripheral blood. The clonotype comes from a man aged 35 to 55 with active or convalescent COVID-19. CDR3 loop: CASSQATGRYGYTF. The CDR3 DNA reads as TGCGCCAGCAGCCAGGCTACAGGGCGCTATGGCTACACCTTC.